The 32 T cell receptor beta chains below come from one sample, sequenced in a study of breast tumors, draining lymph nodes, adjacent tissues. TCRdb reprocessed the multiplex PCR reads via MiXCR and lists one record per CDR3 protein. The repertoire holds tens of thousands of distinct CDR3 sequences, with 23% as singletons. The sequenced sample was breast tumor tissue. These receptors were taken from a female donor with breast cancer. Some clones in this sample may be carry-over from other donors' samples.

This clonotype was observed many times. The chain's CDR3 is CASSLAEGGLGSGNTIYF. As DNA, the CDR3 is TGCGCCAGCAGCTTGGCAGAGGGGGGCCTCGGCTCTGGAAACACCATATATTTT. The rearrangement joins TRBV5-1 to TRBJ1-3, with TRBD1 as a possible D gene (6 bases). This CDR3 has 18 amino acids. Germline V gives CDR1 SGHRS, CDR2 YFSETQ. V shed 0 bases and J shed 0 bases, with 16 bases lying between them. Looking up the rest from reference TRBV5-1 and TRBJ1-3 gives the full variable domain: KAGVTQTPRYLIKTRGQQVTLSCSPISGHRSVSWYQQTPGQGLQFLFEYFSETQRNKGNFPGRFSGRQFSNSRSEMNVSTLELGDSALYLCASSLAEGGLGSGNTIYFGEGSWLTVV.

This clonotype was seen at least ten times. The chain is built from TRBV30 and TRBJ1-2; D gene ambiguous. Germline-derived CDR1 and CDR2 are GTSNPN and SVGIG (reference sequence). This CDR3 contains 13 residues. V was clipped by 5 bases and J by 4 bases, with 14 bases between them. The CDR3 DNA follows: TGTGCCTGGGGAGCGGCGCGAAGCTATGGCTACACCTTC. It codes for CAWGAARSYGYTF.

About this clonotype: A much larger clone differs from this one at a single base, so this may be a read error. Here the CDR3 reads CAWSDSDRWGRNYGYTF. The DNA of the CDR3 is TGTGCCTGGAGCGACTCTGACAGGTGGGGGAGGAACTATGGCTACACCTTC. The chain combines TRBV30 with TRBJ1-2; TRBD1 is a possible D gene (6 bases). There are 17 residues in the CDR3. V lost 3 bases, J lost 2 bases, and 22 bases lay in between. Germline CDR1 is GTSNPN and CDR2 is SVGIG (reference sequence).

The chain recombines TRBV15 with TRBJ1-1, with D uncertain. The CDR3 extends over 15 amino acids. Trimming took 0 bases from V and 3 from J, leaving 11 bases between them. In germline, CDR1 is LNHNV, CDR2 YYDKDF (reference sequence). The CDR3 here is CATSRDRFSDTEAFF. The CDR3 DNA reads as TGTGCCACCAGCAGAGACAGGTTCAGCGACACTGAAGCTTTCTTT.

This clonotype was picked up many times. J is TRBJ2-7 and V is TRBV2; D is unclear. Germline assignment: CDR1 SNHLY and CDR2 FYNNEI. V was shortened by 6 bases and J by 3 bases, with 9 bases between the two germline ends. This CDR3 comprises 12 residues. CDR3 residues: CASRSYDYEQYF. CDR3 sequence (DNA): TGTGCCAGCAGGAGCTACGACTACGAGCAGTACTTC.

This clonotype showed up many times. This chain uses TRBV14 with TRBJ2-3; D not certain. V was trimmed by 6 bases and J by 0 bases, leaving 7 bases between them. The germline gives CDR1 SGHDN, CDR2 FVKESK. The CDR3 consists of 13 residues. The CDR3, as DNA: TGTGCCAGCAGACTCACTAGCACAGATACGCAGTATTTT. Residues: CASRLTSTDTQYF. The variable domain in full, completed from reference TRBV14 and TRBJ2-3, reads EAGVTQFPSHSVIEKGQTVTLRCDPISGHDNLYWYRRVMGKEIKFLLHFVKESKQDESGMPNNRFLAERTGGTYSTLKVQPAELEDSGVYFCASRLTSTDTQYFGPGTRLTVL.

In this sample, this clonotype turned up many times. V is TRBV9 and J is TRBJ2-7; D could derive from TRBD1 or TRBD2 (5 bases each). V dropped 4 bases and J dropped 5 bases, with 16 bases sitting between them. Germline lookup yields CDR1 SGDLS and CDR2 YYNGEE. The CDR3 loop spans 14 amino acids. The CDR3 coding sequence is TGTGCCAGCAGCCCCCGGACAATGGGGGACGAGCAGTACTTC. It is translated as CASSPRTMGDEQYF.

About this clonotype itself: This clone may be a read error of a much larger clone one base away. The genes are TRBV9 and TRBJ2-3, with TRBD2 matching over 13 bases. Germline V gene data show CDR1 as SGDLS and CDR2 as YYNGEE. Trimming took 4 bases from V and 8 from J; bases not matched to a gene: 7. The CDR3 consists of 15 residues. The DNA for the CDR3 is TGTGCCAGCAGCCCCCGGACTAGCGGGGGTGGTACGCAGTATTTT. Translated: CASSPRTSGGGTQYF.

The table lists this clonotype with many counts. The chain carries TRBV7-9 and TRBJ1-2; 7 nucleotides match TRBD1. The V gene end was trimmed by 5 bases and the J gene end by 4 bases; junction bases not matched to a gene: 7. This CDR3 is built from 14 residues. Germline assignment: CDR1 SEHNR and CDR2 FQNEAQ (reference sequence). CDR3 amino acids: CASSQGQRGYGYTF. Written as DNA, the CDR3 is TGTGCCAGCAGCCAGGGACAGAGGGGCTATGGCTACACCTTC.

This clonotype appeared many times. This sequence joins TRBV9 and TRBJ2-3; TRBD2 matches 11 bases. The CDR3 contains 16 residues. In germline, CDR1 is SGDLS, CDR2 YYNGEE. Trimming removed 4 bases from V and 7 bases from J; junction bases left unmatched: 11. The CDR3, as DNA: TGTGCCAGCAGCAAGCAACTAGCGGGGGCCGGGAATACGCAGTATTTT. It yields the protein CASSKQLAGAGNTQYF.

This clonotype occurred many times. The rearrangement joins TRBV28 to TRBJ1-5; D unresolved. This CDR3 comprises 12 residues. V lost 3 bases, J lost 3 bases, and 3 bases lay in between. Germline CDR1 reads MDHEN; CDR2 reads SYDVKM. The CDR3 DNA follows: TGTGCCAGCAGTTTTCCCAATCAGCCCCAGCATTTT. Translation: CASSFPNQPQHF.

This clonotype was detected only a few times. This sequence may be a read error, since a much larger clone differs from it by one base. The gene calls are TRBV24-1 and TRBJ2-2, with 10 bases identical to TRBD1. The germline CDR1 and CDR2 sequences are KGHDR and SFDVKD. The CDR3 length is 15 residues. CDR3 protein: CATSNLDRGTGELFF. The CDR3 DNA follows: TGTGCCACCAGTAATTTGGACAGGGGGACCGGGGAGCTGTTTTTT.

This clonotype was found a few times. This chain links TRBV2 with TRBJ1-5, with D unclear. CDR1 is SNHLY, CDR2 FYNNEI, per germline. This CDR3 spans 15 amino acids. Trimming pared 5 bases from V and 0 bases from J, leaving 11 bases between. As DNA, the CDR3 is TGTGCCAGCAGTACAGCCCCCCATAGCAATCAGCCCCAGCATTTT. Translated, it gives CASSTAPHSNQPQHF.

This clonotype appeared a few times. The rearrangement uses TRBV28 and TRBJ2-3; TRBD2 matches at 9 bases. J gave up 4 bases and V 5 bases, and 10 bases lay outside the gene matches. Per the germline V gene, CDR1 is MDHEN and CDR2 is SYDVKM. The length of the CDR3 is 16 residues. CDR3 DNA: TGTGCCAGCAGTCCCCCGGGTAGCGGGAGCGCAGATACGCAGTATTTT. It codes for CASSPPGSGSADTQYF. The whole variable domain, filled in from reference TRBV28 and TRBJ2-3, reads DVKVTQSSRYLVKRTGEKVFLECVQDMDHENMFWYRQDPGLGLRLIYFSYDVKMKEKGDIPEGYSVSREKKERFSLILESASTNQTSMYLCASSPPGSGSADTQYFGPGTRLTVL.

The J gene is TRBJ2-7, the V gene TRBV28; D assignment may be TRBD1 or TRBD2 (5 bases each). The V gene's germline CDR1 is MDHEN and CDR2 SYDVKM. The V and J ends lost 5 bases and 2 bases respectively, with 13 bases between them. The CDR3 totals 14 residues. In DNA form, the CDR3 reads TGTGCCAGCAGTCAGTATGGGGGAGCCTACGAGCAGTACTTC. Amino acid sequence: CASSQYGGAYEQYF.

Ten or more counts support this clonotype. This chain joins TRBV5-1 and TRBJ2-1; 11 bases map to TRBD1. Germline-derived CDR1 and CDR2 are SGHRS and YFSETQ. Germline trimming cut 4 bases from V and 7 bases from J; bases unmatched to any gene: 7. This CDR3 spans 15 amino acids. CDR3 residues: CASSPGQGALNEQFF. CDR3 DNA: TGCGCCAGCAGCCCCGGACAGGGGGCCCTTAATGAGCAGTTCTTC. The variable domain in full, completed from reference TRBV5-1 and TRBJ2-1, reads KAGVTQTPRYLIKTRGQQVTLSCSPISGHRSVSWYQQTPGQGLQFLFEYFSETQRNKGNFPGRFSGRQFSNSRSEMNVSTLELGDSALYLCASSPGQGALNEQFFGPGTRLTVL.

This rearrangement joins TRBV6-1 to TRBJ2-1, with TRBD1 matching over 9 bases. This CDR3 contains 16 residues. The trim removed 5 bases at V and 0 bases at J, leaving 5 bases unmatched. Per germline, CDR1 MNHNS and CDR2 SASEGT. CDR3 protein: CASSPYRGRSYNEQFF. The CDR3 DNA follows: TGTGCCAGCAGTCCATACAGGGGGCGCTCCTACAATGAGCAGTTCTTC.

This clonotype has at least ten counts. This chain uses TRBV7-3 with TRBJ2-5, with a possible D match to TRBD1 (5 bases). The CDR3 length is 14 residues. Trimming removed 2 bases from V and 7 bases from J, with 14 bases in between. Germline values: CDR1 SGHTA, CDR2 FQGTGA. As DNA, the CDR3 is TGTGCCAGCAGCTTAGGGGCAGGCAGTGGGACCCAGTACTTC. Translating gives CASSLGAGSGTQYF.

This clonotype was counted many times. The chain links TRBV20-1 to TRBJ2-7; no reliable D call. V was cut by 7 bases and J by 7 bases, with 17 bases left in between. CDR3 length: 12 amino acids. Germline CDR1 DFQATT, CDR2 SNEGSKA (reference sequence). CDR3 DNA: TGCAGTGTTAGTGGCCCTGATGGAGAGCAGTACTTC. Amino acids: CSVSGPDGEQYF.

This clonotype was counted between two and nine times. This chain links TRBV12-3 or TRBV12-4 with TRBJ2-5, with 8 bases matching TRBD1. The V and J ends lost 6 bases and 5 bases, in that order; junction bases with no gene match: 11. CDR3 length: 15 amino acids. This chain's CDR3 is CASSTQGDPKETQYF. CDR3 nucleotides: TGTGCCAGCAGCACACAGGGGGACCCCAAGGAGACCCAGTACTTC.

The chain links TRBV19 to TRBJ1-1; D unresolved. This CDR3 region has 11 residues. With 3 bases removed from V and 10 bases from J, the gap between germline ends came to 9 bases. Germline CDR1 LNHDA, CDR2 SQIVND (reference sequence). The CDR3 DNA is TGTGCCAGTAGTATCGGTTCAGGAGCTTTCTTT. It yields the protein CASSIGSGAFF.

This clonotype was counted ten times or more. The rearrangement uses TRBV20-1 and TRBJ2-1; TRBD1 matches 8 bases. V lost 3 bases to trimming and J lost 7 bases; unmatched junction nucleotides: 5. Germline CDR1 is DFQATT and CDR2 is SNEGSKA (reference sequence). The CDR3 contains 13 residues. The CDR3 bases are TGCAGTGCTAGTTATCAGGGGGCGAATGAGCAGTTCTTC. Encoded protein: CSASYQGANEQFF.

The sample holds many counts of this clonotype. The chain has TRBV19 and TRBJ2-7; possibly TRBD2 for D (5 bases). The CDR3 is 14 residues long. Trimming shortened V by 8 bases and J by 4 bases, and 18 bases separated the two germline ends. Germline CDR1 reads LNHDA; CDR2 reads SQIVND (reference sequence). DNA of the CDR3: TGTGCCAGTTCGAGGCAGGAGGCCTATTACGAGCAGTACTTC. Its protein is CASSRQEAYYEQYF. Supplemented by reference TRBV19 and TRBJ2-7, the full variable domain reads DGGITQSPKYLFRKEGQNVTLSCEQNLNHDAMYWYRQDPGQGLRLIYYSQIVNDFQKGDIAEGYSVSREKKESFPLTVTSAQKNPTAFYLCASSRQEAYYEQYFGPGTRLTVT.

This clonotype has at least ten counts. The chain links TRBV12-3 or TRBV12-4 to TRBJ1-3; D is possibly TRBD1 (5 bases). The V and J ends lost 4 bases and 0 bases respectively, with 10 bases between them. The CDR3 runs to 15 residues. The CDR3: CASSSGTFSGNTIYF. The DNA for the CDR3 is TGTGCCAGCAGTTCCGGGACGTTCTCTGGAAACACCATATATTTT.

Ten or more counts support this clonotype. The chain carries TRBV18 and TRBJ2-2; D uncertain. V lost 8 bases and J 1 base, leaving 17 bases between the germline ends. The CDR3 length is 16 residues. Germline V gene sequence: CDR1 KGHSH, CDR2 LQKENI. CDR3 region: CASQNRQARNTGELFF. Here the CDR3 DNA reads TGTGCCAGCCAAAATCGGCAGGCCCGGAACACCGGGGAGCTGTTTTTT.

This clonotype was counted at least ten times. The chain recombines TRBV7-9 with TRBJ2-1, with D possibly TRBD2 on 6 matching bases. V gave up 3 bases and J gave up 3 bases, with 21 bases separating them. The germline gives CDR1 SEHNR, CDR2 FQNEAQ (reference sequence). The CDR3 totals 18 residues. The CDR3 sequence: CASSFFQASGRGYNEQFF. DNA for the CDR3: TGTGCCAGCAGCTTTTTCCAAGCCAGCGGGCGAGGCTACAATGAGCAGTTCTTC.

This clonotype was seen repeatedly, ten times or more. The chain couples TRBV5-1 to TRBJ2-3; 8 bases are shared with TRBD2. Losses at the gene ends were 5 bases for V and 0 bases for J; bases not matched to a gene: 2. This CDR3 is 14 amino acids long. The V gene's germline CDR1 is SGHRS and CDR2 YFSETQ. CDR3: CASRVAGSTDTQYF. Written as DNA, the CDR3 is TGCGCCAGCAGGGTAGCGGGGAGCACAGATACGCAGTATTTT.

This clonotype was seen many times. This chain connects TRBV30 to TRBJ2-5; 7 bases fit TRBD1. CDR1 and CDR2 from the germline V gene are GTSNPN and SVGIG (reference sequence). The CDR3 totals 16 residues. CDR3 coding DNA: TGTGCTGGGGCCCCCACGACAGGGCGAATCAGGGAGACCCAGTACTTC. Encoded protein: CAGAPTTGRIRETQYF.

This clonotype has ten or more counts. This chain joins TRBV5-1 and TRBJ2-4, with 10 bases aligning to TRBD2. CDR1 SGHRS and CDR2 YFSETQ come from the germline V gene. With 0 bases clipped from V and 6 bases from J, the junction kept 3 bases outside the gene matches. This CDR3 is built from 15 residues. CDR3 sequence reads: CASSLEPSGRNIQYF. The CDR3 coding sequence is TGCGCCAGCAGCTTGGAACCTAGCGGGAGAAACATTCAGTACTTC.

This rearrangement joins TRBV12-3 or TRBV12-4 to TRBJ1-6; D not certain. Between the trimmed V and J ends, which lost 1 base and 12 bases, there was a span of 10 bases. The CDR3 is 13 residues long. DNA of the CDR3: TGTGCCAGCAGTTTAGTCGGCGGTGGACCCCTCCACTTT. Translation: CASSLVGGGPLHF.

This clonotype was recorded at least ten times. The gene calls are TRBV6-5 and TRBJ2-2; D possibly matches TRBD1 or TRBD2 (5 bases each). The germline V gene encodes CDR1 MNHEY and CDR2 SVGAGI. The CDR3 contains 14 residues. The V and J ends lost 7 bases and 4 bases respectively, with 13 bases between them. CDR3 loop: CASTWDGSTGELFF. The CDR3 nucleotides are TGTGCCAGCACCTGGGACGGCTCCACCGGGGAGCTGTTTTTT.

Ten or more counts support this clonotype. The junction does not match germline at one end; this may be a read error. This sequence joins TRBV20-1 and TRBJ2-4; 14 bases fit TRBD2. CDR1 DFQATT and CDR2 SNEGSKA come from the germline V gene (reference sequence). The CDR3 spans 16 residues. DNA of the CDR3: TGCAGTGCGAGAGGGACTAGCGGGGGAGTTAAAAACATTCAGTACTTC. This translates into CSARGTSGGVKNIQYF.